This T cell receptor beta chain originates from a study of OX40 agonist ivuxolimab in advanced cancers. Study-wide results and caveats: Those patients achieving a partial response at 0.1-3.0 mg/kg showed among the lowest clonal expansion.

This clone was counted a single time. Its antigen is unknown. The trim removed 0 bases at V and 0 bases at J, leaving 6 bases unmatched. Germline V CDR1 and CDR2: SEHNR, FQNEAQ (reference sequence). This CDR3 comprises 18 residues. The table came from immunoSEQ multiplex PCR; TCRdb's copy has only in-frame clones and leaves some out. This sample has 15,000 to 20,000 clones, with 73% found just once. The chain couples TRBV7-9 to TRBJ2-3, with 10 bases identical to TRBD2. The sequence came from an adult with an advanced solid tumor such as melanoma, head and neck, liver or kidney cancer. The starting material was CD4+ or CD8+ T cells sorted from blood, obtained in a trial of the OX40 agonist ivuxolimab. CDR3 sequence (DNA): TGTGCCAGCAGCTTAGCGATCACTAGCGGGAAGAGCACAGATACGCAGTATTTT. It yields the protein CASSLAITSGKSTDTQYF.